The present T cell receptor beta chain was sequenced within a study of a mutant IDH1 vaccine in newly diagnosed glioma (dated by TCRdb to about 2021). Background for the entire study: Vaccination was initiated 4-6 weeks after radiotherapy alone, or concurrently with temozolomide cycles in the chemotherapy-containing groups. Of the 30 to 35 treated patients, 62.5% were male and 37.5% were female, and a mean age of roughly 41 years was recorded. Before enrollment, patients had received standard therapy of radiotherapy alone, temozolomide alone, or radiochemotherapy with temozolomide; most received the combination. The week-35 safety follow-up was designated visit V12, and the week-47 end of study was designated visit V13. Peripheral blood samples were drawn at six visits, namely V03 (baseline), V05, V07, V10, V12 and V13. Longitudinal TCRB deep sequencing was performed for about two dozen treated patients wherever samples were available for exploratory analyses.

Library method: the immunoSEQ multiplex PCR assay. Rearranged TCR beta chain sequences were amplified with the hsTCRB Kit following the manufacturer's protocol. An Illumina MiSeq was used to sequence the TCRB libraries. The study's processing was this. The kit vendor's proprietary platform handled demultiplexing, trimming and gene mapping. TCRdb re-hosts the immuneACCESS table, in-frame sequences only. Its copies lack some clones; in the studies checked, an unresolved V gene accounts for under half of them, and the cause for the rest is not known. The D gene and trimming were derived from the DNA, and the V and J assignments and clone size from that table. The sample table records about 27,000 clones; around 76% of these occur just once. About 7.6% of the sample is in the top ten clones. The CDR1 and CDR2 encoded by the germline V gene are SGHAT and FQNNGV. The CDR3 goes from the cysteine to the phenylalanine over 13 residues. Only the CDR3 part of the read is kept: 39 bases, read in frame from the first base. V loses 5 bases, J loses 7 bases, and the germline ends lie 14 bases apart.

Overall results and qualifications from the work: Pseudoprogression appeared unrelated to alterations in the top peripheral T cell clonotypes detected by TCRB sequencing. Immune responses induced by the vaccine were seen in 90% to 95% of patients across multiple MHC alleles. It was noted by the authors that analyses of patient blood samples could not be reproduced owing to sample limitations. PBMC samples for TCRB deep sequencing were selected based on availability.

The time point label, as the study defines it: week 35, safety follow-up. A 20-mer mutant IDH1 peptide at 300 micrograms in Montanide made up each vaccine dose, which was injected subcutaneously together with topical imiquimod. Patients were given eight vaccinations, in weeks 1, 3, 5, 7, 11, 15, 19 and 23, which matched visits V03 through V10. The donors had newly diagnosed IDH1-mutant astrocytomas of WHO grade 3 or 4 that showed loss of nuclear ATRX. The samples were drawn from NOA16, a multicentre, single-arm, open-label phase I trial in Germany that tested a mutant IDH1 peptide vaccine in humans for the first time. Genomic DNA for TCRB sequencing was isolated from EDTA blood with the DNeasy Blood and Tissue Kit. Only one count was recorded for this clone. This receptor's antigen is unknown. No base quality values were provided; no much bigger clone lies one nucleotide off.

The specimen comprised PBMCs, sampled from a glioma patient whose treatment included an IDH1 peptide vaccine. The TCR was taken from a man aged 50 to 59 with glioma. The chain is encoded by TRBV11-2 joined to TRBJ2-5; the D gene cannot be named for sure. Read as DNA, the sequence is TGTGCCAGCAGCCCCCTGGGTGGCGGGACCCAGTACTTC. This translates into CASSPLGGGTQYF.